This TCR beta chain was captured by sequencing in a study of T cell changes during pregnancy in multiple sclerosis. This CDR3 comprises 15 residues. TCRdb's table, derived via immunoSEQ multiplex PCR, lists solely in-frame clones and lacks some. The data contain approximately 130,000 clones, about 96% of them singletons. The TCR comes from a female donor with multiple sclerosis, enrolled in a pregnancy study. This rearrangement joins TRBV21-1 to TRBJ1-4. TRBV21-1 has pseudogene status. This specimen was peripheral blood, taken after pregnancy. This chain's CDR3 is CSAAGGGATNEKLFF. CDR3 DNA sequence: TGTTCTGCAGCGGGGGGAGGTGCAACTAATGAAAAACTGTTTTTT.